These 14 T cell receptor beta chains came from one sample sequenced in a study of identical twins. MiXCR, applied by TCRdb to the 5' RACE reads, yields one record per CDR3 protein. In the table there are a few hundred thousand distinct CDR3 sequences, 7% to 9.5% of which are singletons. The sequenced sample was naive T cells sorted from blood. The receptor source for this set is a woman between 50 and 59 years old in good health.

This CDR3 is CASGKQGGWADTQYF. The CDR3 nucleotides read TGTGCCAGCGGAAAACAGGGTGGATGGGCAGATACGCAGTATTTT. The V call is TRBV7-6, the J call TRBJ2-3, with D possibly TRBD1 on 6 matching bases. Germline V gene sequence: CDR1 SGHVS, CDR2 FNYEAQ. Trimming shortened V by 8 bases and J by 4 bases, and 19 bases separated the two germline ends. CDR3 length: 15 amino acids.

As regards this clonotype: One end of the junction is discordant with germline, which a read error may explain. The rearrangement uses TRBV6-4 and TRBJ2-5, with a weak D call TRBD1 (7 bases). The CDR3 has 13 residues. Germline lookup yields CDR1 MRHNA and CDR2 SNTAGT. The CDR3: CASSHRGGETLYF. CDR3 nucleotides: TGTGCCAGCAGCCACAGGGGAGGAGAGACCCTGTACTTC.

V and J are TRBV6-5 and TRBJ1-1; 7 bases map to TRBD1. Losses at the gene ends were 5 bases for V and 4 bases for J; bases not matched to a gene: 10. The germline CDR1 and CDR2 sequences are MNHEY and SVGAGI. This CDR3 comprises 15 residues. The CDR3 nucleotides read TGTGCCAGCAGTGGCCCGACAGGGCGTCCCACTGAAGCTTTCTTT. Translating it yields CASSGPTGRPTEAFF.

The sample holds many counts of this clonotype. CDR3 protein: CASSRVGGAKNIQYF. CDR3 in DNA: TGTGCCAGCAGTCGCGTCGGAGGCGCCAAAAACATTCAGTACTTC. The J gene is TRBJ2-4, the V gene TRBV5-6, with TRBD2 as a possible D gene (5 bases). V shed 5 bases and J shed 1 base, with 13 bases lying between them. CDR1 is SGHDT and CDR2 is YYEEEE in the germline V gene. The CDR3 covers 15 residues.

This clonotype was seen repeatedly, ten times or more. This rearrangement joins TRBV12-3 or TRBV12-4 to TRBJ2-7; D ambiguous. Trimming took off 4 bases at V and 4 bases at J, with 2 bases between the two ends. CDR3 length: 10 amino acids. The CDR3 DNA is TGTGCCAGCAGTTGTTACGAGCAGTACTTC. This codes for CASSCYEQYF.

Ten or more counts support this clonotype. The genes are TRBV27 and TRBJ2-1; D is unresolved. V was shortened by 6 bases and J by 0 bases, with 9 bases between the two germline ends. The CDR3 is 14 amino acids. CDR1 is MNHEY, CDR2 SMNVEV, per germline (reference sequence). The CDR3 region has the DNA TGTGCCAGCAGCAAATTGAGCTCCTACAATGAGCAGTTCTTC. Its translation is CASSKLSSYNEQFF.

As for this clonotype: The missing conserved phenylalanine or tryptophan at the end of this CDR3 makes a read error likely. It is unclear where the CDR3 begins or ends on the DNA, so no DNA is shown, and the CDR3 is as TCRdb lists it. The J gene is TRBJ2-7, the V gene TRBV5-4; the D call in the table, TRBD2, was not verified against the DNA. Both ends counted, the CDR3 spans 12 residues. Germline CDR1 is SGHNT and CDR2 is YYREEE (reference sequence). CDR3 region: CASSLEAGGPSL.

This chain connects TRBV2 to TRBJ1-1, with unresolved D. CDR3 length equals 14 residues. The V end lost 6 bases, the J end lost 1 base, and 12 bases lay between the germline ends. CDR1 is SNHLY and CDR2 is FYNNEI in the germline V gene. The CDR3 nucleotides read TGTGCCAGCAGGGCCCAGTGGACGAACACTGAAGCTTTCTTT. It is translated as CASRAQWTNTEAFF.

This clonotype was observed a handful of times. The chain is built from TRBV12-3 or TRBV12-4 and TRBJ2-1; 7 bases fit TRBD2. This CDR3 comprises 21 residues. V was clipped by 6 bases and J by 0 bases; unmatched bases: 23. CDR3 loop: CASSLTSPPRSGTSSYNEQFF. The CDR3 nucleotides are TGTGCCAGCAGCCTCACATCCCCCCCGCGGAGCGGGACGAGCTCCTACAATGAGCAGTTCTTC.

This clonotype was seen only a few times. This rearrangement joins TRBV5-1 to TRBJ2-2; TRBD1 matches 7 bases. This CDR3 is built from 15 residues. Germline assignment: CDR1 SGHRS and CDR2 YFSETQ. The junction had 6 bases not matched to a gene; V was cut back by 4 bases and J by 3 bases. The CDR3 loop is CASSKDGTDTGELFF. CDR3 nucleotides: TGCGCCAGCAGCAAGGACGGGACAGACACCGGGGAGCTGTTTTTT.

The CDR3 DNA is TGTGCCACCAGTACCCGGGGACAGGGAGATTTCAATGAGCAGTTCTTC. Translating it yields CATSTRGQGDFNEQFF. V and J are TRBV24-1 and TRBJ2-1; 9 nucleotides align to TRBD1. The V and J ends lost 6 bases and 6 bases, in that order; junction bases with no gene match: 11. CDR1 KGHDR and CDR2 SFDVKD come from the germline V gene. The CDR3 is 16 residues long.

The sample holds one count of this clonotype. The chain employs TRBV6-5 and TRBJ2-4; D not resolved. CDR1 and CDR2 from the germline V gene are MNHEY and SVGAGI. Trimming pared 5 bases from V and 0 bases from J, leaving 14 bases between. The CDR3 is 16 amino acids. Here the CDR3 DNA reads TGTGCCAGCAGTCAACAAACTATACTAGCCAAAAACATTCAGTACTTC. Protein: CASSQQTILAKNIQYF.

This clonotype was counted only a few times. Written as DNA, the CDR3 is TGTGCCAGCAGCGTGGGGGTAGGAACCTACGAGCAGTACGTC. This encodes CASSVGVGTYEQYV. This chain uses TRBV5-5 with TRBJ2-7; D is perhaps TRBD1 or TRBD2 (5 bases each). The CDR3 contains 14 residues. V was clipped by 4 bases and J by 2 bases, with 13 bases between them. Per germline, CDR1 SGHKS and CDR2 YYEKEE (reference sequence).

This clonotype appeared a few times. Here the CDR3 reads CSARPGVLNTGELFF. The CDR3 coding sequence is TGCAGTGCTCGTCCGGGGGTCCTGAACACCGGGGAGCTGTTTTTT. The rearrangement links TRBV20-1 to TRBJ2-2; the D gene is possibly TRBD2 (6 bases). V lost 5 bases and J 1 base, leaving 14 bases between the germline ends. This CDR3 is built from 15 residues. The germline V gene encodes CDR1 DFQATT and CDR2 SNEGSKA (reference sequence).